Following are 7 T cell receptor beta chains from one sample sequenced in a study of OX40 agonist ivuxolimab in advanced cancers. Using immunoSEQ multiplex PCR, the repertoire was profiled, and TCRdb retains in-frame clones only, with some absent. The sample has about 60,000 clones; about 86% are singletons. Sample: CD4+ or CD8+ T cells sorted from blood, taken in a trial of the OX40 agonist ivuxolimab. The receptors shown here come from an adult with an advanced solid tumor such as melanoma, head and neck, liver or kidney cancer.

On this clone: An end of the junction differs from the germline gene, which may be a read error. The identical CDR3 is also encoded by other nucleotide sequences in the sample. J is TRBJ1-5 and V is TRBV4-3, with D maybe TRBD1 (6 bases). The CDR3 length is 13 residues. From germline, CDR1 is LGHNA and CDR2 YSLEER. DNA of the CDR3: TGCGCCAGTAGCCAAGATAGGGGGGGGTCCCAGCATTTT. Amino acids: CASSQDRGGSQHF.

V usage is TRBV9 and J usage is TRBJ2-2; 9 bases are a match to TRBD2. With V trimmed by 4 bases and J by 7 bases, 2 bases remained unmatched. CDR3 length: 13 residues. Germline CDR1 SGDLS, CDR2 YYNGEE. This chain's CDR3 is CASSLAGFGELFF. As DNA, the CDR3 is TGTGCCAGCAGCCTAGCGGGATTCGGGGAGCTGTTTTTT. The variable domain in full, completed from reference TRBV9 and TRBJ2-2, reads DSGVTQTPKHLITATGQRVTLRCSPRSGDLSVYWYQQSLDQGLQFLIQYYNGEERAKGNILERFSAQQFPDLHSELNLSSLELGDSALYFCASSLAGFGELFFGEGSRLTVL.

The gene calls are TRBV2 and TRBJ2-1; TRBD2 is a possible D gene (6 bases). Germline V gene data show CDR1 as SNHLY and CDR2 as FYNNEI. This CDR3 contains 12 residues. The V and J ends lost 3 bases and 8 bases respectively, with 8 bases between them. For the CDR3, the DNA is TGTGCCAGCAGTGAGTGGAGGGATGAGCAGTTCTTC. This encodes CASSEWRDEQFF.

This chain joins TRBV5-8 and TRBJ2-1, with TRBD2 matching over 8 bases. The J segment lost 3 bases and the V segment lost 4 bases, leaving 18 bases of the junction unmatched. CDR1 is SGHTS and CDR2 is YDEGEE in the germline V gene. CDR3 length: 19 residues. CDR3 in amino acids: CASSDPPRGAIFNYNEQFF. CDR3 DNA sequence: TGTGCCAGCAGCGATCCACCGCGGGGGGCGATATTTAACTACAATGAGCAGTTCTTC.

The CDR3 loop reads CASKQVTTGGTRGYTF. In nucleotides, the CDR3 is TGTGCCAGCAAACAAGTCACGACAGGGGGAACCCGTGGCTACACCTTC. V is TRBV13 and J is TRBJ1-2; 9 bases match TRBD1. After removal of 7 bases from V and 7 bases from J, the junction contained 16 bases not matched to a gene. Germline CDR1 is PRHDT and CDR2 is FYEKMQ (reference sequence). The CDR3 has 16 amino acids.

The chain is built from TRBV7-9 and TRBJ1-1; D uncertain. Trimming removed 8 bases at V and 0 bases at J, with 13 bases between. The CDR3 covers 14 residues. CDR1 is SEHNR and CDR2 is FQNEAQ in the germline V gene (reference sequence). CDR3 DNA sequence: TGTGCCAGCGCGCCTTACCCGTTGAACACTGAAGCTTTCTTT. This translates into CASAPYPLNTEAFF.

CDR3 nucleotides: TGTGCCAGCAGCCAAGAAGGTCCGGCGAACTATGGCTACACCTTC. The encoded protein is CASSQEGPANYGYTF. This rearrangement joins TRBV14 to TRBJ1-2; D remains ambiguous. The V gene's germline CDR1 is SGHDN and CDR2 FVKESK. V was cut by 0 bases and J by 2 bases, with 10 bases left in between. The CDR3 is made up of 15 amino acids.